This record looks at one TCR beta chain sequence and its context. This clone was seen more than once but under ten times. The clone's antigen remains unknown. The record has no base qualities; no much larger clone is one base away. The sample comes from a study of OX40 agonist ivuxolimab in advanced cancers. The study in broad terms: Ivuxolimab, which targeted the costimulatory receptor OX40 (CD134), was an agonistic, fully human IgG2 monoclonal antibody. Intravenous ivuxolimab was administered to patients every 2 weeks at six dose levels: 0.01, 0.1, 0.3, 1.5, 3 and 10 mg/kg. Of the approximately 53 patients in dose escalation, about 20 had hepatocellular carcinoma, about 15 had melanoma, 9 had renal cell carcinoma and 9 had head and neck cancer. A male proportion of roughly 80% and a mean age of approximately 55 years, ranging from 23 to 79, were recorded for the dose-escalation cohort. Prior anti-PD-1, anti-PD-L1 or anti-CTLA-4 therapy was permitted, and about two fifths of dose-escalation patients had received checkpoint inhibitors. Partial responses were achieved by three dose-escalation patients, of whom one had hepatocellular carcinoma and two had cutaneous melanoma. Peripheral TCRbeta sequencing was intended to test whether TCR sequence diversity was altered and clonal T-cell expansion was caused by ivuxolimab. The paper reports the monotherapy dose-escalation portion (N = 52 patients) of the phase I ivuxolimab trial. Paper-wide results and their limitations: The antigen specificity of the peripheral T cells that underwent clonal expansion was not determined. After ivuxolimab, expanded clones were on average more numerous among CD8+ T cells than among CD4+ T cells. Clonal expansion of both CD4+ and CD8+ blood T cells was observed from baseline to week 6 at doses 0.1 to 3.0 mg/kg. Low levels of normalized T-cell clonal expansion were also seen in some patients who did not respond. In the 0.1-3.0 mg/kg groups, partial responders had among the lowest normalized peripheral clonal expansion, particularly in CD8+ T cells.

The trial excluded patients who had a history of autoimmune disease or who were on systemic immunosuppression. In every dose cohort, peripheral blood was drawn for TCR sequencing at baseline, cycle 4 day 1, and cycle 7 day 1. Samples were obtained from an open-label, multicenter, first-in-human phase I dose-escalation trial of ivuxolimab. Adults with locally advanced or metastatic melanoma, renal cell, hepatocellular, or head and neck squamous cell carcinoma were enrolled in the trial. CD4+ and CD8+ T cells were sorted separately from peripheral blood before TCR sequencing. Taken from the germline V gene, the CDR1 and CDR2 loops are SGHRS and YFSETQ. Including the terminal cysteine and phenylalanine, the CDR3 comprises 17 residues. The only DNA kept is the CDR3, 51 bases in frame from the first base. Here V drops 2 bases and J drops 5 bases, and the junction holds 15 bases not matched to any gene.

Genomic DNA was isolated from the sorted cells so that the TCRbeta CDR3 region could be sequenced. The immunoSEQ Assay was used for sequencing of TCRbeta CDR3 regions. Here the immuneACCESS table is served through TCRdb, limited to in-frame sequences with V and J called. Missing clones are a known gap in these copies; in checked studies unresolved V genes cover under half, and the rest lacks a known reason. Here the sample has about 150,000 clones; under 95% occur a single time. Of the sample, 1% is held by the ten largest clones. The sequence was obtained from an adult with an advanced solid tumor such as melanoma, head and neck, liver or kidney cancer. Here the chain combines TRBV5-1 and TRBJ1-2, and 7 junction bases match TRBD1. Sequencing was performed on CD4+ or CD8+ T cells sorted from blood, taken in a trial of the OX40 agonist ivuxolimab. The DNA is TGCGCCAGCAGCTTAAACCAGGGGGGATACGGGGATTATGGCTACACCTTC. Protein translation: CASSLNQGGYGDYGYTF.